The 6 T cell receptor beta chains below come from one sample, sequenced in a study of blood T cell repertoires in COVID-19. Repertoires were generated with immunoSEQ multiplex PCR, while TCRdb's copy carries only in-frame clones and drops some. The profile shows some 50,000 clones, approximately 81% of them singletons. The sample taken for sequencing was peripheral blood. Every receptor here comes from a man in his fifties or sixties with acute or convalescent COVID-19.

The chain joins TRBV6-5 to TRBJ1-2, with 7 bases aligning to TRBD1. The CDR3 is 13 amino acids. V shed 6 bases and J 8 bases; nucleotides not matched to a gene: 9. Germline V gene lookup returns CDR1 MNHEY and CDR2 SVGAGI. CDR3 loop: CASSDTGEEGYTF. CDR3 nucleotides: TGTGCCAGCAGCGATACAGGGGAAGAGGGCTACACCTTC.

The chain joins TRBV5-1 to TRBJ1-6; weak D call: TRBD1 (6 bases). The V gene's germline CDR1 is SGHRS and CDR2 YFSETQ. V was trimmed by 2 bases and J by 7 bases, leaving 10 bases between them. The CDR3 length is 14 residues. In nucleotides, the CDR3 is TGCGCCAGCAGCTTAGAGGACAGCAATTCACCCCTCCACTTT. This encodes CASSLEDSNSPLHF. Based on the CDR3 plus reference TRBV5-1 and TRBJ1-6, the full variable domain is KAGVTQTPRYLIKTRGQQVTLSCSPISGHRSVSWYQQTPGQGLQFLFEYFSETQRNKGNFPGRFSGRQFSNSRSEMNVSTLELGDSALYLCASSLEDSNSPLHFGNGTRLTVT.

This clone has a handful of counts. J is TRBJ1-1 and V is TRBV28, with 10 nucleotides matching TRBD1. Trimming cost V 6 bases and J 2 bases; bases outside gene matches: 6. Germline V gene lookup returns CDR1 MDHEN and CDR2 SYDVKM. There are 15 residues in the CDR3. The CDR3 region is CASRPPTGGNTEAFF. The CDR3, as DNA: TGTGCCAGCAGACCCCCGACAGGGGGCAACACTGAAGCTTTCTTT.

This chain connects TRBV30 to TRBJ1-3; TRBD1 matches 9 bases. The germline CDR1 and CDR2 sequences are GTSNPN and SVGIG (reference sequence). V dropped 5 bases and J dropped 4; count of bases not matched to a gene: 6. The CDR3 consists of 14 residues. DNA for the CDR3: TGTGCCTGGTCTACAGGGGGCTCCGGAAACACCATATATTTT. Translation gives CAWSTGGSGNTIYF.

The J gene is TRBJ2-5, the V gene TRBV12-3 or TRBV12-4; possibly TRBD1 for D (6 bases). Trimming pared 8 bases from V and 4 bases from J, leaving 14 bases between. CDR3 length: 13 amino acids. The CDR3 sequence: CASQGILGETQYF. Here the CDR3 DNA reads TGTGCCAGCCAGGGGATTCTGGGAGAGACCCAGTACTTC.

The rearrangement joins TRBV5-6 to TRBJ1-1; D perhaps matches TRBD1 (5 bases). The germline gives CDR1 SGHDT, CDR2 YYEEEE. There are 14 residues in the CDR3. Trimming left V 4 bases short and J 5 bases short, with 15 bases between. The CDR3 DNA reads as TGTGCCAGCAGCCCGCTAGGGGCAAGGACTGAAGCTTTCTTT. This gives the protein CASSPLGARTEAFF.